The count of the clone carrying this TCR beta chain is one. The sample belongs to a study of blood T cell repertoires in COVID-19. This CDR3 has 14 amino acids. The germline V and J ends were trimmed by 4 bases and 1 base, with 8 bases remaining between them. Germline CDR1 and CDR2: SGHRS and YFSETQ. Original methodology: Quantification of nucleated cells was approximated via reference gene primer amplification. The protocol was immunoSEQ multiplex PCR, while the TCRdb copy is restricted to in-frame clones and leaves out a portion. V, J and clone size are those of that table, while D and trimming were read from the DNA. The data contain about 140,000 clones, around 88% of them singletons.

This chain links TRBV5-1 with TRBJ2-2, with a weak D call TRBD2 (6 bases). The receptor's source is a woman between 55 and 75 years old with acute or convalescent COVID-19. Sample: peripheral blood. CDR3 region: CASSGGGNTGELFF. The CDR3 DNA is TGCGCCAGCAGCGGGGGAGGGAACACCGGGGAGCTGTTTTTT.